Listed below are T cell receptor beta chains from one sample, sequenced in a study of CD8+ T cells in alopecia areata. Clones were sequenced by immunoSEQ multiplex PCR, and TCRdb holds only the in-frame ones, with some missing. The sample has about 190,000 clones, about three fifths seen once. The specimen comprised CD4+ T cells sorted from blood, sampled at week 24, from a patient treated with tofacitinib. The receptors were sampled from a human donor with alopecia areata. CDR3s include the opening cysteine and the closing phenylalanine or tryptophan. A D gene is named only where the DNA matches it firmly. The size entry is marked missing in some rows and otherwise reads once, few, many or a size class.

few,13,TRBV2,TRBJ2-7,NA,TGTGCCGGAGGGACCGCCGGTAACGTCGAGCAGTACTTC,CAGGTAGNVEQYF
NA,15,TRBV7-2,TRBJ1-2,NA,TGTGCCAGCAGCCCACCATGGGGCGGTGGAGGAGGCTACACCTTC,CASSPPWGGGGGYTF
once,16,TRBV9,TRBJ1-6,NA,TGTGCCAGCAGCGAGAGCACGGGGTCTAATAATTCACCCCTCCACTTT,CASSESTGSNNSPLHF
few,14,TRBV2,TRBJ2-7,NA,TGTGCCAGCAGTGAAGCGGGGGGCGGTTGGGAGCAGTACTTC,CASSEAGGGWEQYF
NA,13,TRBV30,TRBJ1-5,NA,TGTGCCTGGAGTCCGAATAGCAATCAGCCCCAGCATTTT,CAWSPNSNQPQHF
NA,14,TRBV5-6,TRBJ1-1,NA,TGTGCCAGCAGCCTCGAGCAGATAAACACTGAAGCTTTCTTT,CASSLEQINTEAFF
NA,15,TRBV7-8,TRBJ2-1,NA,TGTGCCAGCAGCCTAGCAGGGGACTCCTACAATGAGCAGTTCTTC,CASSLAGDSYNEQFF
NA,15,TRBV7-2,TRBJ2-7,NA,TGTGCCAGCAGTCAAACCCGGGACGCTTCCTACGAGCAGTACTTC,CASSQTRDASYEQYF
NA,12,TRBV27,TRBJ1-6,NA,TGTGCCAGCAGTTCAACGGGGGGACCCCTCCACTTT,CASSSTGGPLHF
NA,15,TRBV19,TRBJ1-5,NA,TGTGCCAGTTCCGGGACAACTTATAGCAATCAGCCCCAGCATTTT,CASSGTTYSNQPQHF
NA,11,TRBV29-1,TRBJ1-1,TRBD1,TGCAGCGTAGACAGGGGAACTGAAGCTTTCTTT,CSVDRGTEAFF
NA,13,TRBV6-5,TRBJ1-1,NA,TGTGCCAGCAGTTACCGCGTTCAGACTGAAGCTTTCTTT,CASSYRVQTEAFF
NA,16,TRBV4-2,TRBJ2-7,TRBD1,TGTGCCAGCAGACTGGTTTGGGGACAGGGTACGAGTGAGCAGTACTTC,CASRLVWGQGTSEQYF
NA,15,TRBV9,TRBJ2-5,NA,TGTGCCAGCAGCTACCGGGACACCCCGCAAGAGACCCAGTACTTC,CASSYRDTPQETQYF